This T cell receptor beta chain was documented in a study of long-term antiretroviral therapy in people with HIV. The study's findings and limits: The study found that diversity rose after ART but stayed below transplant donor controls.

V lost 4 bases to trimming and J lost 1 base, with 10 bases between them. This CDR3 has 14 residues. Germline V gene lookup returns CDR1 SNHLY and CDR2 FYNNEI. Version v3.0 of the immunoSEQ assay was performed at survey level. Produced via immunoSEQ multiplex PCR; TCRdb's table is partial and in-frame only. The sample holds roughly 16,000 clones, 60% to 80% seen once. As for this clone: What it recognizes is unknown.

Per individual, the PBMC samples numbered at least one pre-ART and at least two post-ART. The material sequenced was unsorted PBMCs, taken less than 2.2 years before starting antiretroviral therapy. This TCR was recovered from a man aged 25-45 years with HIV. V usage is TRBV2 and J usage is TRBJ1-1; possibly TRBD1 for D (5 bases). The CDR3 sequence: CASSGGTGNTEAFF. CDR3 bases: TGTGCCAGCAGTGGGGGGACTGGGAACACTGAAGCTTTCTTT.